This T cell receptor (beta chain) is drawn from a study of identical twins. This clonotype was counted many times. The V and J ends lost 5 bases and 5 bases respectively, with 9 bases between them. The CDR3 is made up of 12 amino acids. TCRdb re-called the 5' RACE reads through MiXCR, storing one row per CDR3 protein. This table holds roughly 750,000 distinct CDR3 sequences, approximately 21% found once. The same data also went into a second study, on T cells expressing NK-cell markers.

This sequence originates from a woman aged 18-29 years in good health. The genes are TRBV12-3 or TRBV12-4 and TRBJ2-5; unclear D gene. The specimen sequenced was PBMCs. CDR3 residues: CASSLLTETQYF. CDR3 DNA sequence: TGTGCCAGCAGTCTTTTGACGGAGACCCAGTACTTC.